The next 17 T cell receptor beta chains were all read from a single sample in a study of blood T cell repertoires in COVID-19. Profiling relied on immunoSEQ multiplex PCR, and the TCRdb table lists in-frame clones only, not all of them. The table has about 98,000 clones, 75% to 85% seen once. Input material: peripheral blood. These receptors all stem from a man aged 55 to 70 with acute or convalescent COVID-19.

For the CDR3, the DNA is TGTGCCAGCAAGCGAAGTAATAATTCACCCCTCCACTTT. Its protein is CASKRSNNSPLHF. The V and J genes are TRBV19 and TRBJ1-6; D uncertain. The CDR3 is 13 residues long. V dropped 9 bases and J dropped 5 bases, with 11 bases sitting between them. Germline loops: CDR1 LNHDA, CDR2 SQIVND (reference sequence).

This chain uses TRBV7-2 with TRBJ1-4; 9 bases match TRBD1. Germline V gene data show CDR1 as SGHTA and CDR2 as FQGNSA. The ends lost 3 bases at V and 4 bases at J; junction bases unmatched: 6. This CDR3 is 16 amino acids long. The CDR3 spells CASSFWDRAINEKLFF. In nucleotides, the CDR3 is TGTGCCAGCAGCTTCTGGGACAGGGCGATTAATGAAAAACTGTTTTTT.

V gene TRBV19 combines with J gene TRBJ2-5; 12 positions agree with TRBD1. Germline V gives CDR1 LNHDA, CDR2 SQIVND (reference sequence). J lost 3 bases, V lost 6 bases, and 5 bases had no gene match. The CDR3 sequence is 15 residues long. The DNA of the CDR3 is TGTGCCAGTAGAACCGGGACAGGGGGCGAAGAGACCCAGTACTTC. Amino acids: CASRTGTGGEETQYF.

The CDR3 is CASSPGQGKQYV. DNA for the CDR3: TGTGCCAGCTCACCGGGACAGGGCAAGCAGTACGTC. The chain links TRBV18 to TRBJ2-7, with 9 bases aligning to TRBD1. Germline lookup yields CDR1 KGHSH and CDR2 LQKENI. V gave up 3 bases and J gave up 8 bases; unmatched junction bases: 2. The CDR3 runs to 12 residues.

The chain employs TRBV6-6 and TRBJ2-4; possible D gene TRBD2, 6 bases. This CDR3 region has 14 residues. Trimming stripped 4 bases from V and 8 bases from J, with 15 bases between. Germline assignment: CDR1 MNHNY and CDR2 SVGAGI (reference sequence). The CDR3 here is CASSFPRLAYIQYF. CDR3 nucleotide sequence: TGTGCCAGCAGTTTTCCTCGGCTAGCGTACATTCAGTACTTC.

In its sample, this clone was seen once. This sequence joins TRBV7-9 and TRBJ2-2; TRBD2 aligns across 8 bases. The CDR3 loop spans 16 amino acids. V lost 4 bases and J lost 2; bases outside the gene matches: 6. Germline CDR1 SEHNR, CDR2 FQNEAQ (reference sequence). CDR3 sequence: CASSSAGRANTGELFF. CDR3 sequence (DNA): TGTGCCAGCAGCTCGGCCGGGAGGGCAAACACCGGGGAGCTGTTTTTT. Full variable domain (missing parts from reference TRBV7-9 and TRBJ2-2): DTGVSQNPRHKITKRGQNVTFRCDPISEHNRLYWYRQTLGQGPEFLTYFQNEAQLEKSRLLSDRFSAERPKGSFSTLEIQRTEQGDSAMYLCASSSAGRANTGELFFGEGSRLTVL.

The chain combines TRBV7-9 with TRBJ1-4; 7 positions match TRBD1. This CDR3 region has 15 residues. Germline assignment: CDR1 SEHNR and CDR2 FQNEAQ (reference sequence). The V and J ends lost 5 bases and 8 bases, in that order; junction bases with no gene match: 11. CDR3 nucleotide sequence: TGTGCCAGCAGCGGACCGACAGGGAGTTCCGAAAAACTGTTTTTT. This codes for CASSGPTGSSEKLFF.

The rearrangement uses TRBV5-1 and TRBJ1-1; D gene unclear. Trimming stripped 3 bases from V and 0 bases from J, with 9 bases between. Germline values: CDR1 SGHRS, CDR2 YFSETQ. The CDR3 extends over 14 amino acids. The CDR3 DNA reads TGCGCCAGCAGCTGGGCGGGTTTGAACACTGAAGCTTTCTTT. The encoded protein is CASSWAGLNTEAFF.

The J gene is TRBJ1-3, the V gene TRBV6-2 or TRBV6-3, with a possible D match to TRBD1 (6 bases). The CDR3 extends over 15 amino acids. The germline gives CDR1 MNHEY, CDR2 SVGEGT. V lost 4 bases and J lost 4, with 14 bases in between. CDR3 nucleotides: TGTGCCAGCAGTTCCGGACAGAACCTCGGAAACACCATATATTTT. It codes for CASSSGQNLGNTIYF.

The CDR3 coding sequence is TGTGCCAGTAGTCCTGGACTGGCCCAGCCCCAGCATTTT. This sequence encodes CASSPGLAQPQHF. This sequence joins TRBV19 and TRBJ1-5; D unresolved. This CDR3 has 13 residues. V lost 5 bases to trimming and J lost 7 bases, with 12 bases between them. The germline V gene encodes CDR1 LNHDA and CDR2 SQIVND (reference sequence).

The rearrangement uses TRBV7-2 and TRBJ2-1; D is perhaps TRBD2 (5 bases). With 6 bases removed from V and 9 bases from J, the gap between germline ends came to 21 bases. The CDR3 length is 15 residues. The germline V gene has CDR1 SGHTA and CDR2 FQGNSA. The DNA of the CDR3 is TGTGCCAGCAGGTCGCCGGCTAGCCCGCCTCGTGAGCAGTTCTTC. It encodes CASRSPASPPREQFF.

The gene calls are TRBV6-6 and TRBJ2-1, with 10 bases matching TRBD2. This CDR3 spans 15 amino acids. Germline lookup yields CDR1 MNHNY and CDR2 SVGAGI (reference sequence). Trimming took 7 bases from V and 6 from J; bases not matched to a gene: 9. CDR3 sequence reads: CASTEGSGGLNEQFF. For the CDR3, the DNA is TGTGCCAGCACCGAGGGTAGCGGGGGGCTCAATGAGCAGTTCTTC.

The table lists this clone with a few counts. The chain links TRBV19 to TRBJ2-7; 9 positions agree with TRBD1. The CDR3 spans 14 residues. The ends lost 4 bases at V and 2 bases at J; junction bases unmatched: 3. Germline V gene sequence: CDR1 LNHDA, CDR2 SQIVND (reference sequence). This chain's CDR3 is CASSRTGDPYEQYF. Here the CDR3 DNA reads TGTGCCAGTAGTAGGACAGGGGATCCCTACGAGCAGTACTTC.

As for this clone: Other DNA sequences in the same sample also yield this CDR3. The chain has TRBV27 and TRBJ1-6; D gene unclear. Trimming took off 4 bases at V and 3 bases at J, with 10 bases between the two ends. The CDR3 is 15 amino acids. The V gene's germline CDR1 is MNHEY and CDR2 SMNVEV (reference sequence). The DNA of the CDR3 is TGTGCCAGCAGTTCCGCCGGGGTCTATAATTCACCCCTCCACTTT. Translating gives CASSSAGVYNSPLHF.

V is TRBV30 and J is TRBJ1-6; 7 positions agree with TRBD1. The CDR3 has 13 amino acids. The J segment lost 8 bases and the V segment lost 4 bases, leaving 5 bases of the junction unmatched. The V gene's germline CDR1 is GTSNPN and CDR2 SVGIG (reference sequence). The CDR3 DNA reads as TGTGCCTGGAAGATTACAGGGGATTCACCCCTCCACTTT. Amino acid sequence: CAWKITGDSPLHF.

This sequence joins TRBV9 and TRBJ2-2; D is unclear. CDR1 is SGDLS and CDR2 is YYNGEE in the germline V gene. There are 15 residues in the CDR3. Trimming removed 0 bases from V and 5 bases from J, with 11 bases in between. Here the CDR3 reads CASSVAPGKTGELFF. Here the CDR3 DNA reads TGTGCCAGCAGCGTAGCTCCAGGAAAGACCGGGGAGCTGTTTTTT.

This chain connects TRBV10-3 to TRBJ2-7, with a tentative D call TRBD2 (6 bases). CDR3 length: 13 residues. V was cut by 3 bases and J by 7 bases, with 13 bases left in between. Per the germline V gene, CDR1 is ENHRY and CDR2 is SYGVKD. DNA of the CDR3: TGTGCCATCAGTGACAGGGTGGAGGGGGAGCAGTACGTC. Translated, it gives CAISDRVEGEQYV.